Shown below are 6 T cell receptor beta chains from a single sample sequenced in a study of T cells in Graves' hyperthyroidism and ophthalmopathy. TCR beta CDR3 regions were amplified from RNA. A set of HTBI primers served as the primers for a first-round RT-PCR of the TCR CDR3. TCRdb ran MiXCR on the multiplex PCR reads and lists one entry per CDR3 protein. The data show around 440,000 distinct CDR3 sequences, 15% to 17% seen once. The sequenced sample was blood. Receptors originate from a woman aged 18-30 years with Graves' hyperthyroidism.

In this sample, this clonotype turned up a few times. The chain recombines TRBV4-1 with TRBJ2-3, with D unresolved. The germline V and J ends were trimmed by 0 bases and 5 bases, with 21 bases remaining between them. Germline lookup yields CDR1 MGHRA and CDR2 YSYEKL. The length of the CDR3 is 18 residues. The CDR3, as DNA: TGCGCCAGCAGCCAAGAACATTGGCCTAGTTTAAGGGAAGATACGCAGTATTTT. Translation gives CASSQEHWPSLREDTQYF.

This clonotype was detected only a few times. The CDR3 loop is CASSQDVPEGLASTDTQYF. CDR3 DNA sequence: TGCGCCAGCAGCCAAGATGTCCCAGAAGGACTAGCGAGCACAGATACGCAGTATTTT. The rearrangement uses TRBV4-1 and TRBJ2-3; 9 bases agree with TRBD2. V gave up 0 bases and J gave up 0 bases; unmatched junction bases: 10. This CDR3 spans 19 amino acids. CDR1 is MGHRA and CDR2 is YSYEKL in the germline V gene.

J is TRBJ1-1 and V is TRBV6-2 or TRBV6-3; unclear D gene. There are 13 residues in the CDR3. The V and J ends lost 3 bases and 2 bases respectively, with 7 bases between them. Germline CDR1 and CDR2: MNHEY and SVGEGT. Here the CDR3 reads CASSYLTNTEAFF. The CDR3 nucleotides are TGTGCCAGCAGTTATCTGACCAACACTGAAGCTTTCTTT.

This clonotype was counted ten times or more. The J gene is TRBJ2-1, the V gene TRBV5-1, with TRBD2 matching 8 bases. In germline, CDR1 is SGHRS, CDR2 YFSETQ. J was trimmed by 0 bases and V by 7 bases; bases with no gene match: 6. The CDR3 loop spans 15 amino acids. CDR3 region: CASCYLAGSYNEQFF. DNA for the CDR3: TGCGCCAGCTGCTATCTAGCGGGCTCCTACAATGAGCAGTTCTTC. Based on the CDR3 plus reference TRBV5-1 and TRBJ2-1, the full variable domain is KAGVTQTPRYLIKTRGQQVTLSCSPISGHRSVSWYQQTPGQGLQFLFEYFSETQRNKGNFPGRFSGRQFSNSRSEMNVSTLELGDSALYLCASCYLAGSYNEQFFGPGTRLTVL.

V usage is TRBV4-1 and J usage is TRBJ1-6; tentative D call: TRBD1 (6 bases). Germline lookup yields CDR1 MGHRA and CDR2 YSYEKL. CDR3 length: 15 amino acids. Between the trimmed V and J ends, which lost 1 base and 7 bases, there was a span of 11 bases. CDR3 loop: CASSQVTGSNSPLHF. The CDR3 region has the DNA TGCGCCAGCAGCCAAGTCACAGGGAGCAATTCACCCCTCCACTTT.

This clonotype was seen a handful of times. The V gene is TRBV10-3, the J gene TRBJ1-4, with 7 positions matching TRBD1. V shed 4 bases and J 9 bases; nucleotides not matched to a gene: 5. This CDR3 region has 13 residues. Germline V gene data show CDR1 as ENHRY and CDR2 as SYGVKD. The CDR3 sequence: CAISVETGQKLFF. The CDR3 DNA reads as TGTGCCATCAGTGTAGAGACAGGGCAAAAACTGTTTTTT.